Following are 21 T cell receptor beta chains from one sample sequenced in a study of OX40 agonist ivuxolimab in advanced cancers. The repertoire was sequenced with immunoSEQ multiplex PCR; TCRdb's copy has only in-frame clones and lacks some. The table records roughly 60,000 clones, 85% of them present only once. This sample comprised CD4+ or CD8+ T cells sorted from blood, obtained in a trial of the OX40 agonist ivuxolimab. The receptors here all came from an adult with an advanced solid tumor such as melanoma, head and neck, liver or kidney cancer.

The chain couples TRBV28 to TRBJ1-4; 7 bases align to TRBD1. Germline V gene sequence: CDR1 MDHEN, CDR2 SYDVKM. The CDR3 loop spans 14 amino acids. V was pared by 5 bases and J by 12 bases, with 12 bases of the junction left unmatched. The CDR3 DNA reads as TGTGCCAGCAGTAAAGACAGGGACCTCACGGAACTGTTTTTT. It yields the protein CASSKDRDLTELFF.

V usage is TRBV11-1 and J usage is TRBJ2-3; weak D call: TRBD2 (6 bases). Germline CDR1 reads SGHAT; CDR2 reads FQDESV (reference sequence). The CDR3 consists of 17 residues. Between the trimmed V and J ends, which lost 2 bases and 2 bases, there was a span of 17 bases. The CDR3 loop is CASSLRSSSGFTDTQYF. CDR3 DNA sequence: TGTGCCAGCAGCTTAAGGTCCTCCAGCGGGTTCACAGATACGCAGTATTTT. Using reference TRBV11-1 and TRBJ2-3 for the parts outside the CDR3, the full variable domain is EAEVAQSPRYKITEKSQAVAFWCDPISGHATLYWYRQILGQGPELLVQFQDESVVDDSQLPKDRFSAERLKGVDSTLKIQPAELGDSAMYLCASSLRSSSGFTDTQYFGPGTRLTVL.

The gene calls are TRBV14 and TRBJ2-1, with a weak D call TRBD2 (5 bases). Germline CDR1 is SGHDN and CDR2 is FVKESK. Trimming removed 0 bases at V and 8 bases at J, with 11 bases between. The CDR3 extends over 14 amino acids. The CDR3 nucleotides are TGTGCCAGCAGCCAAGATTGGGGTAGCGATGAGCAGTTCTTC. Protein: CASSQDWGSDEQFF.

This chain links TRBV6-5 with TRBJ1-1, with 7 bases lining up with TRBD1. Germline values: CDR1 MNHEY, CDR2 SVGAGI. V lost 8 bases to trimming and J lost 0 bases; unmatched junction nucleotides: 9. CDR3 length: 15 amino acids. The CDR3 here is CASAYSGGVNTEAFF. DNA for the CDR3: TGTGCCAGCGCCTACTCAGGGGGAGTGAACACTGAAGCTTTCTTT.

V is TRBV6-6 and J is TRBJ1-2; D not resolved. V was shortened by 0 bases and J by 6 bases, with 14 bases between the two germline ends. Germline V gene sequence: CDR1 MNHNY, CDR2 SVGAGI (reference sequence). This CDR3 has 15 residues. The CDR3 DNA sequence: TGTGCCAGCAGTTACTCGATACACCAGGCCCATGGCTACACCTTC. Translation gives CASSYSIHQAHGYTF.

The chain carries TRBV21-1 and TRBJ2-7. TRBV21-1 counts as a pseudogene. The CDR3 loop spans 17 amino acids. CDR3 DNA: TGTGCCAGCAGCAAAGGTCGTCTGAGGAAAGGGTTTCACGAGCAGTACTTC. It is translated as CASSKGRLRKGFHEQYF.

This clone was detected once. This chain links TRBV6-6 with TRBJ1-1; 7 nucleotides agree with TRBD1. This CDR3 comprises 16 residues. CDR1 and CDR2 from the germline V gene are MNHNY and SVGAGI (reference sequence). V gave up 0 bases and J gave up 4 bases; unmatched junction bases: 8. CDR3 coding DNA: TGTGCCAGCAGTTACTCTCCGACAGGGAGGGGCACTGAAGCTTTCTTT. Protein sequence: CASSYSPTGRGTEAFF.

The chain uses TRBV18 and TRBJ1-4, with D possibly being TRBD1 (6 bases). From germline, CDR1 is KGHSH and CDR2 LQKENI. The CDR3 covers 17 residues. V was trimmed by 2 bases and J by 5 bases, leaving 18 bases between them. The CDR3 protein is CASSPRGSGDINEKLFF. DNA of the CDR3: TGTGCCAGCTCACCAAGGGGCTCCGGGGACATCAATGAAAAACTGTTTTTT.

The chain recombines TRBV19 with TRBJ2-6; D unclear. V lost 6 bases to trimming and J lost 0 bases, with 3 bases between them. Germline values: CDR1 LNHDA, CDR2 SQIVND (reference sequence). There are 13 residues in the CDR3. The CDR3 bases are TGTGCCAGTAGCCCCTCTGGGGCCAACGTCCTGACTTTC. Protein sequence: CASSPSGANVLTF.

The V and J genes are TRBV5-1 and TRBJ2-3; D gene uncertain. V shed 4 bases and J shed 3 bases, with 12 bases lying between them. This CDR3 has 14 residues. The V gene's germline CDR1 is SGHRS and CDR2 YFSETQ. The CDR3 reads CASSRQSATDTQYF. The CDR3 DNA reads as TGCGCCAGCAGCCGGCAGTCGGCTACAGATACGCAGTATTTT.

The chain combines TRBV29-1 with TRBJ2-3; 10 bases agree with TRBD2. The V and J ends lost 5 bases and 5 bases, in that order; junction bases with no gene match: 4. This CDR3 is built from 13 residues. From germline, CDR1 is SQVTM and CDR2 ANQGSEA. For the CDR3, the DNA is TGCAGCGTTTTTTCTAGCGGGGGAGATACGCAGTATTTT. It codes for CSVFSSGGDTQYF.

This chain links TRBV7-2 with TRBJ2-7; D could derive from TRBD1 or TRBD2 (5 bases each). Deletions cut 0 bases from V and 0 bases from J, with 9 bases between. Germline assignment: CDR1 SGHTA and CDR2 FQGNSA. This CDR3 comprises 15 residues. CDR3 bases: TGTGCCAGCAGCTTAGCGTGGGGGAGCTCCTACGAGCAGTACTTC. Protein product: CASSLAWGSSYEQYF.

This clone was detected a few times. The CDR3 sequence: CASSKVGHFSGYTF. CDR3 nucleotides: TGTGCCAGCAGCAAAGTAGGACACTTCTCTGGCTACACCTTC. V and J are TRBV21-1 and TRBJ1-2; TRBD1 reflects the table's D call only, with no check against the DNA. TRBV21-1 is given as a pseudogene. This CDR3 spans 14 amino acids.

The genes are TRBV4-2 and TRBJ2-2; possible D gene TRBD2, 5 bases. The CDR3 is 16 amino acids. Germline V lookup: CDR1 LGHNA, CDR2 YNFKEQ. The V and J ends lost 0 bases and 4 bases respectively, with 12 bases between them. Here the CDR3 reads CASSQDSRGSTGELFF. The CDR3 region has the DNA TGTGCCAGCAGCCAAGATAGTAGAGGGAGCACCGGGGAGCTGTTTTTT.

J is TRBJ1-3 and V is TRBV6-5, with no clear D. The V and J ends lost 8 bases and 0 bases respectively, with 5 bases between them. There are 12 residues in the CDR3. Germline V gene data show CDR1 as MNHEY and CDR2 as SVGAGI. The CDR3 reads CASGISGNTIYF. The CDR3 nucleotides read TGTGCCAGCGGGATCTCTGGAAACACCATATATTTT.

CDR3 coding DNA: TGTGCCAGCAGCCAGGATAGGTCCATCGCGAACACCGGGGAGCTGTTTTTT. It encodes CASSQDRSIANTGELFF. The chain uses TRBV7-6 and TRBJ2-2; no reliable D call. CDR3 length: 17 residues. Deletions cut 5 bases from V and 0 bases from J, with 16 bases between. CDR1 is SGHVS and CDR2 is FNYEAQ in the germline V gene.

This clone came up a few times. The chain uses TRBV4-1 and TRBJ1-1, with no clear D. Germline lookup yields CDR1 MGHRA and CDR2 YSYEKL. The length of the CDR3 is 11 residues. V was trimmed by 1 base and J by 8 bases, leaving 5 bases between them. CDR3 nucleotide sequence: TGCGCCAGCAGCCAAGGAGGGGAAGCTTTCTTT. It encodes CASSQGGEAFF.

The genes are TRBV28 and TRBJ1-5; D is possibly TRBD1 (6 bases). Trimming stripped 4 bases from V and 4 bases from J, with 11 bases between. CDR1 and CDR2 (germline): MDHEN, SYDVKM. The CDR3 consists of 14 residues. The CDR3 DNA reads TGTGCCAGCAGTTGGGCAGGGGTAAATCAGCCCCAGCATTTT. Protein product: CASSWAGVNQPQHF. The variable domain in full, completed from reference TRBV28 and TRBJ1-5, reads DVKVTQSSRYLVKRTGEKVFLECVQDMDHENMFWYRQDPGLGLRLIYFSYDVKMKEKGDIPEGYSVSREKKERFSLILESASTNQTSMYLCASSWAGVNQPQHFGDGTRLSIL.

CDR3 in DNA: TGCAGCGTTGAAGATGGCACAGGGCAGACCCAGTACTTC. Protein: CSVEDGTGQTQYF. The V gene is TRBV29-1, the J gene TRBJ2-5, with a tentative D call TRBD1 (6 bases). CDR3 length: 13 residues. Deletions cut 0 bases from V and 6 bases from J, with 11 bases between. Looked up from germline, CDR1 is SQVTM and CDR2 is ANQGSEA.

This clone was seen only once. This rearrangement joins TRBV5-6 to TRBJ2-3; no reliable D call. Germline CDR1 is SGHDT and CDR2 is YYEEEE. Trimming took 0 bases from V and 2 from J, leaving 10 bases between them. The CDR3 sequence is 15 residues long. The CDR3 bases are TGTGCCAGCAGCTTGGGGGTAGGGTACACAGATACGCAGTATTTT. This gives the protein CASSLGVGYTDTQYF.

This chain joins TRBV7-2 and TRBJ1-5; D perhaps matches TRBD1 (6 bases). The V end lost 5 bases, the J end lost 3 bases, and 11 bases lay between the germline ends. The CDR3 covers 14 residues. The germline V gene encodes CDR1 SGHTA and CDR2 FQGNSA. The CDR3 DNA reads TGTGCCAGCAGCCCGGACAGTCCCAATCAGCCCCAGCATTTT. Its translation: CASSPDSPNQPQHF.